This T cell receptor beta chain was sequenced during a study of blood T cell repertoires in COVID-19. Data came from immunoSEQ multiplex PCR; TCRdb stores just in-frame clones and leaves some out. The repertoire consists of roughly 410,000 clones, with more than 70% occurring once and the leading ten covering about 2.5%. CDR3 size: 14 residues. Between the trimmed V and J ends, which lost 9 bases and 4 bases, there was a span of 17 bases. Germline values: CDR1 KGHDR, CDR2 SFDVKD. Followed longitudinally, the Seattle patients had been enrolled during active infection. The sample taken for sequencing was peripheral blood. This receptor was taken from a woman aged 55-75 years with COVID-19, enrolled during active disease. The chain combines TRBV24-1 with TRBJ2-5; D is perhaps TRBD2 (6 bases). CDR3: CATSHEAGRETQYF. CDR3 DNA sequence: TGTGCCACCTCTCACGAGGCGGGGAGAGAGACCCAGTACTTC.